Listed here are 7 T cell receptor beta chains from one sample, sequenced in a study of early stage breast cancer tumors. Profiling relied on immunoSEQ multiplex PCR, and the TCRdb table lists in-frame clones only, not all of them. The sample contains fewer than 70,000 clones, roughly 80% of which appear only once. Sequences were obtained from blood. The receptors were sampled from a person aged 30 to 39 with breast cancer.

This chain joins TRBV4-3 and TRBJ2-3; TRBD2 agrees at 7 bases. This CDR3 contains 17 residues. Per the germline V gene, CDR1 is LGHNA and CDR2 is YSLEER. V was pared by 0 bases and J by 0 bases, with 6 bases of the junction left unmatched. The CDR3 spells CASSQDMAGVSTDTQYF. The CDR3 DNA sequence: TGCGCCAGCAGCCAAGATATGGCGGGAGTAAGCACAGATACGCAGTATTTT.

The sample holds a few counts of this clone. V and J are TRBV5-1 and TRBJ1-2; 8 nucleotides agree with TRBD1. Germline V gene data show CDR1 as SGHRS and CDR2 as YFSETQ. V was pared by 4 bases and J by 4 bases, with 12 bases of the junction left unmatched. The CDR3 totals 16 residues. The CDR3 region has the DNA TGCGCCAGCAGCCCGGGGACAGGAGTCGTACCCTATGGCTACACCTTC. It translates to CASSPGTGVVPYGYTF. Combining the CDR3 with reference TRBV5-1 and TRBJ1-2 gives the whole variable domain KAGVTQTPRYLIKTRGQQVTLSCSPISGHRSVSWYQQTPGQGLQFLFEYFSETQRNKGNFPGRFSGRQFSNSRSEMNVSTLELGDSALYLCASSPGTGVVPYGYTFGSGTRLTVV.

V usage is TRBV10-1 and J usage is TRBJ2-4; 9 bases fit TRBD2. This CDR3 spans 16 amino acids. V shed 6 bases and J 6 bases; nucleotides not matched to a gene: 12. Germline values: CDR1 WNHNN, CDR2 SYGVQD (reference sequence). In DNA form, the CDR3 reads TGCGCCAGCAGCTGGGGGGTAGCGGGAGAGGGAAACATTCAGTACTTC. It is translated as CASSWGVAGEGNIQYF.

This clone appeared once. The chain has TRBV12-5 and TRBJ2-1; the D call may be TRBD1 or TRBD2 (6 bases each). V was trimmed by 5 bases and J by 6 bases, leaving 14 bases between them. This CDR3 region has 14 residues. Germline V gene lookup returns CDR1 LGHNT and CDR2 FRNRAP. In DNA form, the CDR3 reads TGTGCTAGTGGTCCTGGGGGGCAGGTCAATGAGCAGTTCTTC. It encodes CASGPGGQVNEQFF.

This chain joins TRBV11-2 and TRBJ1-2; D gene unclear. Trimming shortened V by 6 bases and J by 3 bases, and 8 bases separated the two germline ends. Germline V gives CDR1 SGHAT, CDR2 FQNNGV. This CDR3 spans 12 amino acids. For the CDR3, the DNA is TGTGCCAGCAGTTATAGAGACTATGGCTACACCTTC. Translated: CASSYRDYGYTF. Based on the CDR3 plus reference TRBV11-2 and TRBJ1-2, the full variable domain is EAGVAQSPRYKIIEKRQSVAFWCNPISGHATLYWYQQILGQGPKLLIQFQNNGVVDDSQLPKDRFSAERLKGVDSTLKIQPAKLEDSAVYLCASSYRDYGYTFGSGTRLTVV.

The CDR3 DNA reads as TGTGCCAGCAGCTCAGGACTAGCGGGAGTCGATGAGACCCAGTACTTC. Amino acids: CASSSGLAGVDETQYF. The chain is built from TRBV5-4 and TRBJ2-5, with TRBD2 matching 13 bases. The CDR3 spans 16 residues. CDR1 is SGHNT, CDR2 YYREEE, per germline (reference sequence). The V and J ends lost 3 bases and 5 bases, in that order; junction bases with no gene match: 7.

The rearrangement links TRBV7-9 to TRBJ2-7, with 16 bases lining up with TRBD2. V lost 5 bases, J lost 5 bases, and 3 bases stayed unmatched. Germline CDR1 is SEHNR and CDR2 is FQNEAQ (reference sequence). The CDR3 has 15 residues. CDR3 in amino acids: CASSPGTSGRDEQYF. CDR3 in DNA: TGTGCCAGCAGCCCAGGGACTAGCGGGAGGGACGAGCAGTACTTC.